This is a list of T cell receptor beta chains from one sample in a study of regulatory T cells in long-lasting Graves disease. TCRdb used MiXCR to reprocess the multiplex PCR reads, holding one entry per CDR3 protein. Among 400,000 to 450,000 distinct CDR3 sequences listed, 15% to 20% were seen once. This same sample was also part of a study on T cells in Graves' hyperthyroidism and ophthalmopathy.

The material sequenced was peripheral blood mononuclear cells (PBMCs), taken at new diagnosis, from a patient treated with antithyroid drugs. These receptor sequences come from a woman younger than 45 with Graves disease. The CDR3 runs from the conserved cysteine through the conserved F or W. D genes are given only for firm matches. Clone sizes are given selectively: once, few, many, or a class where the clone is expanded.

NA	TRBV24-1	many	TRBJ2-1	CATSDPDVESNEQFF	TGTGCCACCAGTGATCCCGACGTGGAATCTAATGAGCAGTTCTTC
TRBD2	TRBV20-1	many	TRBJ2-1	CSARARAGGPREQFF	TGCAGTGCTAGAGCCAGAGCGGGAGGGCCGAGGGAGCAGTTCTTC
TRBD1	TRBV7-2	many	TRBJ2-7	CASSWGQGRYEQYF	TGTGCCAGCAGCTGGGGACAGGGACGGTACGAGCAGTACTTC
TRBD2	TRBV18	many	TRBJ2-1	CASSPPPGGYNEQFF	TGTGCCAGCTCACCACCCCCGGGAGGCTACAATGAGCAGTTCTTC
TRBD1	TRBV19	few	TRBJ2-3	CASRRQGRVDTQYF	TGTGCCAGTAGAAGACAGGGAAGAGTGGATACGCAGTATTTT
NA	TRBV4-1	few	TRBJ1-3	CASSQGAARQATSSGNTIYF	TGCGCCAGCAGCCAAGGTGCCGCCCGACAGGCTACCAGCTCTGGAAACACCATATATTTT
NA	TRBV6-2/TRBV6-3	many	TRBJ2-5	CASSYLGREGETQYF	TGTGCCAGCAGTTACTTGGGGCGGGAAGGGGAGACCCAGTACTTC
NA	TRBV11-1	many	TRBJ1-5	CASSLGGAEQPQHF	TGTGCCAGCAGCTTAGGGGGTGCGGAGCAGCCCCAGCATTTT
NA	TRBV18	many	TRBJ1-3	CASSPGNTIYF	TGTGCCAGCTCACCGGGGAACACCATATATTTT
NA	TRBV20-1	NA	TRBJ2-7	CSARVSEGGYGGQYF	TGCAGTGCTAGAGTCTCGGAGGGGGGCTACGGCGGGCAGTACTTC
TRBD2	TRBV7-3	many	TRBJ2-1	CASSLHSGYNEQFF	TGTGCCAGCAGCTTACATAGCGGGTACAATGAGCAGTTCTTC
NA	TRBV11-2	many	TRBJ1-5	CASSLGPVGNQPQHF	TGTGCCAGCAGCTTAGGGCCTGTGGGCAATCAGCCCCAGCATTTT
NA	TRBV4-3	few	TRBJ1-1	CASSHPRFGVTEAFF	TGCGCCAGCAGCCATCCCCGGTTCGGGGTCACTGAAGCTTTCTTT
NA	TRBV7-8	many	TRBJ2-1	CATDPQTVEQFF	TGTGCCACCGACCCCCAGACAGTTGAGCAGTTCTTC
NA	TRBV7-2	many	TRBJ2-7	CASSLVEDSYEQYF	TGTGCCAGCAGCTTAGTTGAAGACTCCTACGAGCAGTACTTC
NA	TRBV5-1	many	TRBJ2-4	CASSLGSSSGIQYF	TGCGCCAGCAGCTTGGGATCGTCGTCAGGCATTCAGTACTTC
NA	TRBV7-2	many	TRBJ2-7	CASSTLGYEQYF	TGTGCCAGCAGCACCCTTGGCTACGAGCAGTACTTC
NA	TRBV18	many	TRBJ2-2	CASSREDNTNTGELFF	TGTGCCAGCTCACGGGAGGACAACACGAACACCGGGGAGCTGTTTTTT
NA	TRBV27	few	TRBJ1-5	CASSSRSDQPQHF	TGTGCCAGCAGTTCAAGGTCAGATCAGCCCCAGCATTTT
TRBD2	TRBV9	few	TRBJ2-1	CASSVGLAGVINEQFF	TGTGCCAGCAGCGTAGGCCTAGCGGGAGTTATTAATGAGCAGTTCTTC
TRBD1	TRBV24-1	many	TRBJ1-5	CATSEGTGGRNQPQHF	TGTGCCACCAGTGAGGGGACAGGGGGCCGCAATCAGCCCCAGCATTTT
NA	TRBV9	many	TRBJ2-3	CASSVGWGDTQYF	TGTGCCAGCAGCGTAGGCTGGGGAGATACGCAGTATTTT
NA	TRBV18	NA	TRBJ2-2	CASSSVTNTGELFF	TGTGCCAGCTCCAGCGTCACGAACACCGGGGAGCTGTTTTTT
NA	TRBV5-8	many	TRBJ1-1	CASSLYRSEAFF	TGTGCCAGCAGCTTGTACAGATCTGAAGCTTTCTTT
NA	TRBV2	many	TRBJ2-3	CATGDLDTQYF	TGTGCCACCGGTGATCTAGATACGCAGTATTTT
NA	TRBV19	NA	TRBJ2-1	CASSPRGSSNEQFF	TGTGCCAGTAGTCCCCGGGGCTCATCCAATGAGCAGTTCTTC
TRBD2	TRBV11-2	many	TRBJ2-7	CASRGLKTSGQGEQYF	TGTGCCAGCAGGGGATTAAAGACTAGCGGACAAGGCGAGCAGTACTTC
TRBD1	TRBV28	NA	TRBJ2-5	CASRDRGAQYF	TGTGCCAGCAGAGACAGGGGGGCCCAGTACTTC
NA	TRBV20-1	many	TRBJ2-7	CSANRFSYEQYF	TGCAGTGCTAACAGATTCTCCTACGAGCAGTACTTC
TRBD2	TRBV28	many	TRBJ2-7	CASRLGLAGAYEQYF	TGTGCCAGCAGATTGGGACTAGCGGGCGCCTACGAGCAGTACTTC
NA	TRBV2	many	TRBJ1-1	CARGRTDMNTEAFF	TGTGCCAGGGGTAGGACGGATATGAACACTGAAGCTTTCTTT
NA	TRBV7-6	NA	TRBJ2-6	CASSLGGSGRSGANVLTF	TGTGCCAGCAGCTTAGGAGGATCAGGGCGCTCTGGGGCCAACGTCCTGACTTTC
TRBD1	TRBV7-3	many	TRBJ2-7	CASSLTGTGIYEQYF	TGTGCCAGCAGCTTAACCGGGACAGGTATCTACGAGCAGTACTTC
TRBD2	TRBV28	NA	TRBJ2-1	CASSPPSGTTRYNEQFF	TGTGCCAGCAGTCCACCATCCGGGACTACGAGGTACAATGAGCAGTTCTTC
TRBD2	TRBV10-1	many	TRBJ2-3	CASSEAGGTDTQYF	TGTGCCAGCAGTGAAGCGGGAGGCACAGATACGCAGTATTTT
TRBD2	TRBV11-2	NA	TRBJ2-1	CASSLELAVDNEQFF	TGTGCCAGCAGCTTAGAACTAGCGGTCGACAATGAGCAGTTCTTC
TRBD1	TRBV28	NA	TRBJ2-2	CASRDLGGTGGSGAGELFF	TGTGCCAGCAGAGACCTAGGAGGGACAGGGGGCAGCGGGGCCGGGGAGCTGTTTTTT